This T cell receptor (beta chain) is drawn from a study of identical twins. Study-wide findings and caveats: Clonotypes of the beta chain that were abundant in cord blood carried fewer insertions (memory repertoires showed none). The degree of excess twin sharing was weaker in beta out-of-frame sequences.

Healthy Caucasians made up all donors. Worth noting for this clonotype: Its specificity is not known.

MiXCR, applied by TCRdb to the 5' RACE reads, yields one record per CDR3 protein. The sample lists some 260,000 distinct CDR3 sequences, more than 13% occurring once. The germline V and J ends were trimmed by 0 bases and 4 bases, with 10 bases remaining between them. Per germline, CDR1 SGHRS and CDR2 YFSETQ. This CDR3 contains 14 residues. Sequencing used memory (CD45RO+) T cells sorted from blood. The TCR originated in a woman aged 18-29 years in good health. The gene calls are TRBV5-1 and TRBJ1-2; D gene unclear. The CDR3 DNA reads TGCGCCAGCAGCTTGGAACCGGGATTCTATGGCTACACCTTC. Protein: CASSLEPGFYGYTF. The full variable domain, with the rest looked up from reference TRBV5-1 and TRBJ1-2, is KAGVTQTPRYLIKTRGQQVTLSCSPISGHRSVSWYQQTPGQGLQFLFEYFSETQRNKGNFPGRFSGRQFSNSRSEMNVSTLELGDSALYLCASSLEPGFYGYTFGSGTRLTVV.